This T cell receptor (beta chain) was identified during a study of tumor and adjacent non-tumor tissue in lung cancer. Study-wide results and limits: Tumor repertoires had a smaller top 100 clone share than normal lung. TCR diversity was significantly greater in tumor than normal lung tissue.

The template was RNA from unsorted bulk tissue. Concerning this clonotype: Its specificity is not known. One junction end disagrees with the germline gene, perhaps due to a read error.

Germline values: CDR1 SGHNT, CDR2 YYREEE (reference sequence). This CDR3 spans 16 amino acids. Three rounds of nested PCR, following a modified ARM-PCR protocol, produced the TCRbeta library. Using its own MiXCR run on the multiplex PCR reads, TCRdb lists one record per CDR3 protein. The sample lists more than 75,000 distinct CDR3 sequences, around 70% seen once, with roughly 13% in the top ten. The chain carries TRBV5-4 and TRBJ2-1, with 8 bases identical to TRBD2. Sequencing was carried out using lung tumor tissue. The source of this sequence is a woman between 65 and 79 years old with non-small cell lung cancer. CDR3 sequence: CASSPLNGRAANDQFF. CDR3 bases: TGTGCCAGCAGCCCCCTGAACGGGAGGGCCGCAAATGATCAGTTCTTC. The full variable domain, with the rest looked up from reference TRBV5-4 and TRBJ2-1, is ETGVTQSPTHLIKTRGQQVTLRCSSQSGHNTVSWYQQALGQGPQFIFQYYREEENGRGNFPPRFSGLQFPNYSSELNVNALELDDSALYLCASSPLNGRAANDQFFGPGTRLTVL.